One sample yielded the 2 T cell receptor beta chains listed below, sequenced in a study of control samples from healthy donors and cancer patients. The assay was immunoSEQ multiplex PCR, and TCRdb's table has in-frame clones only and misses some. Seen here are approximately 80,000 clones, 70% to 90% observed once, and the top ten hold 5.7%. The sequenced sample consisted of blood. These TCRs come from a woman aged 45 to 65 in good health.

The genes are TRBV18 and TRBJ1-6; no clear D gene. CDR1 is KGHSH, CDR2 LQKENI, per germline. CDR3 length: 15 residues. V shed 4 bases and J shed 7 bases, with 14 bases lying between them. As DNA, the CDR3 is TGTGCCAGCTCACTCCTAGAGCCAAAGAATTCACCCCTCCACTTT. It codes for CASSLLEPKNSPLHF.

The V call is TRBV12-5, the J call TRBJ2-2; D possibly corresponds to TRBD2 (6 bases). Germline lookup yields CDR1 LGHNT and CDR2 FRNRAP. This CDR3 is built from 14 residues. V shed 6 bases and J shed 4 bases, with 12 bases lying between them. Here the CDR3 DNA reads TGTGCTAGTGGGAGCCGGGGGTTCACCGGGGAGCTGTTTTTT. This translates into CASGSRGFTGELFF.